This note documents a single T cell receptor beta chain sequence. What it binds is unknown. The data derive from a study of T cell responses to AZD1222 COVID-19 vaccine. Sequenced by immunoSEQ multiplex PCR; TCRdb stores in-frame clones only, minus some. The sample has fewer than 200,000 clones, around 85% seen once. The CDR3 spans 16 residues. The V segment lost 1 base and the J segment 0 bases; nucleotides outside the gene matches: 2. Germline V gene sequence: CDR1 LGHNT, CDR2 FRNRAP. Study-level results: Clonal diversity was possibly underestimated, and the donors were mostly white British, with more females.

This sequence joins TRBV12-5 and TRBJ1-5; 8 bases are a match to TRBD1. The starting material was peripheral blood, obtained 28 days after the second AZD1222 dose. This TCR derives from an adult who received the AZD1222 COVID-19 vaccine. In DNA, the CDR3 is TGTGCTAGTGGTTTGGCTCAGGGGGCTAGCAATCAGCCCCAGCATTTT. This translates into CASGLAQGASNQPQHF.